A selection of T cell receptor beta chains follows, all from one sample in a study of CXCR3 chemokines and chemotherapy response in bladder cancer. One entry per CDR3 protein, called by TCRdb with MiXCR from the PCR reads. The repertoire includes fewer than 1,500 distinct CDR3 sequences, roughly 19% of them detected once, and around 45% sits in the top ten. Sample collection was performed from a patient whose treatment included neoadjuvant chemotherapy. These receptors all come from a human donor with bladder cancer that did not respond to neoadjuvant chemotherapy. CDR3s include the opening cysteine and the closing phenylalanine or tryptophan. The D gene is left open where the match is weak. Only some rows state a clone size, as once, few, many or a class for expanded clones.

clone_size	d_call	j_call	v_call	cdr3_nt	cdr3_aa
medium-sized	TRBD1	TRBJ1-6	TRBV6-5	TGTGCCAGCAGTTACTCGTTGACAGGGAATAAATCACCCCTCCACTTT	CASSYSLTGNKSPLHF
large	NA	TRBJ1-1	TRBV6-1	TGTGCCAGCAGTCACAGGACTGAGAACACTGAAGCTTTCTTT	CASSHRTENTEAFF
many	TRBD2	TRBJ2-5	TRBV11-3	TGTGCCAGCAGCCTGGGGACTAGCGGGTCATTGCAAGAGACCCAGTACTTC	CASSLGTSGSLQETQYF
NA	NA	TRBJ2-5	TRBV2	TGTGCCAGCAATTACAGCCCGGAGACCCAGTACTTC	CASNYSPETQYF
NA	TRBD1	TRBJ2-2	TRBV19	TGTGCCAGTAGAACAGGGGGCACCGGGGAGCTGTTTTTT	CASRTGGTGELFF
NA	NA	TRBJ1-1	TRBV27	TGTGCCAGCAGTTTAGCGGGGGCCTCCTACGACACTGAAGCTTTCTTT	CASSLAGASYDTEAFF
medium-sized	NA	TRBJ1-1	TRBV6-5	TGTGCCAGCAGTTCGGGTCCGGGACGGACGTATGAAGCTTTCTTT	CASSSGPGRTYEAFF
medium-sized	NA	TRBJ2-7	TRBV9	TGTGCCAGCAGCCCTCCGAGGACCTACGAGCAGTACTTC	CASSPPRTYEQYF
NA	NA	TRBJ1-2	TRBV9	TGTGCCAGCGTGGAAAGGCTACCTAACTATGGCTACACCTTC	CASVERLPNYGYTF
NA	NA	TRBJ2-7	TRBV6-5	TGTGCCAGCAGCGCCCGGGACTTCTACGAGCAGTACTTC	CASSARDFYEQYF
medium-sized	TRBD1	TRBJ1-3	TRBV6-6	TGTGCCAGCAGGTCGACAGGGTTGAGTGGAAACACCATATATTTT	CASRSTGLSGNTIYF
medium-sized	TRBD1	TRBJ2-2	TRBV5-6	TGTGCCAGCAGCTGGGGACAGATTAACACCGGGGAGCTGTTTTTT	CASSWGQINTGELFF
NA	NA	TRBJ2-2	TRBV19	TGTGCCAGTAGTGCCGACGCCGGGGAGCTGTTTTTT	CASSADAGELFF
large	NA	TRBJ1-2	TRBV12-3/TRBV12-4	TGTGCCAGCAGTTTACAGGGGAAAGGCGGTGGCTACACCTTC	CASSLQGKGGGYTF
many	NA	TRBJ2-2	TRBV11-2	TGTGCCAGCAGCTTAGATATGCAGACCGGGGAGCTGTTTTTT	CASSLDMQTGELFF